The rows below give T cell receptor beta chains drawn from one sample of a study of beta chain features in type 1 diabetes. Profiled with immunoSEQ multiplex PCR; TCRdb holds only in-frame clones, not every one. The repertoire holds 430,000 or so clones, with 11% as singletons. The material sequenced was naive CD4+ T cells from blood. The receptors come from a woman in her late teens or twenties in good health. CDR3s include the opening cysteine and the closing phenylalanine or tryptophan. The order of the fields is D gene, J gene, clone size, V gene, CDR3 protein, CDR3 DNA. The D gene is left open where the match is weak. Some rows mark clone size as missing; the rest say once, few, many or name a class of expanded clone.

TRBD1 TRBJ1-2 NA TRBV4-3 CASSHETGNGYTF TGCGCCAGCAGCCACGAGACAGGGAATGGCTACACCTTC
NA TRBJ1-3 few TRBV18 CASSPQASGNTIYF TGTGCCAGCTCCCCGCAGGCCTCTGGAAACACCATATATTTT
NA TRBJ2-2 few TRBV4-3 CASSQLATNTGELFF TGCGCCAGCAGCCAGCTGGCCACGAACACCGGGGAGCTGTTTTTT
NA TRBJ2-7 NA TRBV2 CASSYRGGTYEQYF TGTGCCAGCAGTTACCGTGGGGGTACCTACGAGCAGTACTTC
NA TRBJ1-1 NA TRBV7-2 CASSLTVGGQAFF TGTGCCAGCAGCTTAACTGTCGGGGGCCAAGCTTTCTTT
TRBD1 TRBJ2-2 once TRBV9 CASSPGGNTGELFF TGTGCCAGTTCCCCAGGGGGGAACACCGGGGAGCTGTTTTTT
NA TRBJ1-2 NA TRBV6-5 CASSTGVSHGYTF TGTGCCAGCAGTACCGGAGTCAGCCATGGCTACACCTTC
NA TRBJ1-2 few TRBV7-2 CASSLGAHRGYTF TGTGCCAGCAGCTTAGGGGCGCATCGTGGCTACACCTTC
TRBD1 TRBJ2-3 few TRBV9 CASSHRTGMLDTQYF TGTGCCAGCAGCCACAGGACAGGGATGTTAGATACGCAGTATTTT
NA TRBJ1-2 NA TRBV2 CASNSRESYGYTF TGTGCCAGCAATAGCAGGGAAAGCTATGGCTACACCTTC
NA TRBJ2-7 NA TRBV4-2 CASSQELAASYEQYF TGTGCCAGCAGCCAAGAACTGGCTGCCTCCTACGAGCAGTACTTC
NA TRBJ1-2 few TRBV29-1 CSVEGTHYGYTF TGCAGCGTTGAGGGCACCCACTATGGCTACACCTTC
TRBD1 TRBJ1-1 NA TRBV4-1 CASSQTGQLEAFF TGCGCCAGCAGCCAAACGGGACAGCTTGAAGCTTTCTTT
NA TRBJ2-3 few TRBV5-1 CASSNGGGMTDTQYF TGCGCCAGCAGCAACGGAGGGGGAATGACAGATACGCAGTATTTT
NA TRBJ2-3 NA TRBV30 CAWSVQGVAQYF TGTGCCTGGAGTGTACAGGGAGTCGCGCAGTATTTT
NA TRBJ2-2 NA TRBV9 CASSTRTNTGELFF TGTGCCAGCAGCACTAGAACGAACACCGGGGAGCTGTTTTTT
NA TRBJ1-2 NA TRBV9 CASSPRVGTGYTF TGTGCCAGCAGCCCTAGGGTGGGCACGGGCTACACCTTC
NA TRBJ2-4 few TRBV2 CASSQGVEGIQYF TGTGCCAGCAGTCAAGGCGTGGAAGGCATTCAGTACTTC
NA TRBJ2-3 NA TRBV7-9 CATSPLASDTQYF TGTGCCACCAGCCCCCTAGCATCCGATACGCAGTATTTT
TRBD1 TRBJ2-5 NA TRBV9 CASSVWTGPQETQYF TGTGCCAGCAGCGTATGGACAGGGCCTCAAGAGACCCAGTACTTC
TRBD1 TRBJ1-4 few TRBV10-3 CAISEMGQSGEKLFF TGTGCCATCAGTGAGATGGGACAGTCAGGTGAAAAACTGTTTTTT
NA TRBJ1-1 few TRBV9 CASSGTSQNTEAFF TGTGCCAGCAGCGGAACAAGCCAAAACACTGAAGCTTTCTTT
NA TRBJ1-2 few TRBV11-2 CASSLRQNNYGYTF TGTGCCAGCAGCTTAAGGCAAAATAACTATGGCTACACCTTC
NA TRBJ2-2 NA TRBV9 CASSVGTLSTGELFF TGTGCCAGCAGCGTAGGGACACTATCCACCGGGGAGCTGTTTTTT
NA TRBJ2-1 NA TRBV18 CASSPFQAEVNEQFF TGTGCCAGCTCACCGTTCCAGGCAGAAGTCAATGAGCAGTTCTTC
NA TRBJ2-1 NA TRBV7-9 CASSLVGLNEQFF TGTGCCAGCAGCTTAGTGGGATTAAATGAGCAGTTCTTC
TRBD2 TRBJ2-5 few TRBV5-4 CASSSPTGGGETQYF TGTGCCAGCAGCTCCCCAACGGGCGGGGGAGAGACCCAGTACTTC
NA TRBJ2-1 few TRBV28 CASSQVVYNEQFF TGTGCCAGCAGTCAGGTAGTCTACAATGAGCAGTTCTTC
NA TRBJ1-1 NA TRBV29-1 CSVSLSGENTEAFF TGCAGCGTTTCATTGAGTGGTGAGAACACTGAAGCTTTCTTT
TRBD2 TRBJ2-4 many TRBV9 CASSVDPSGGGNIQYF TGTGCCAGCAGCGTAGACCCTAGCGGGGGAGGAAACATTCAGTACTTC
TRBD2 TRBJ2-5 NA TRBV4-1 CASSHGLAETQYF TGCGCCAGCAGCCACGGACTAGCCGAGACCCAGTACTTC
TRBD1 TRBJ2-7 NA TRBV25-1 CASSWTGRNEQYF TGTGCCAGCAGCTGGACAGGACGCAACGAGCAGTACTTC
NA TRBJ2-7 few TRBV5-6 CASRRDFHSYEQYF TGTGCCAGCAGGCGGGACTTCCACTCCTACGAGCAGTACTTC
TRBD1 TRBJ2-1 few TRBV5-6 CASSLVSRDRDNEQFF TGTGCCAGCAGCTTGGTAAGCCGGGACAGAGACAATGAGCAGTTCTTC
NA TRBJ2-3 NA TRBV9 CASSVATGADTQYF TGTGCCAGCAGCGTAGCCACGGGGGCTGATACGCAGTATTTT
TRBD2 TRBJ2-3 few TRBV14 CASSQPTSGRDQGPDTQYF TGTGCCAGCAGCCAGCCGACTAGCGGAAGAGATCAGGGTCCAGATACGCAGTATTTT
NA TRBJ2-1 NA TRBV20-1 CSARLSWQFF TGCAGTGCTAGACTGTCTTGGCAGTTCTTC
NA TRBJ2-4 NA TRBV5-1 CASSLRPENIQYF TGCGCCAGCAGCCTCCGACCAGAAAACATTCAGTACTTC
TRBD2 TRBJ2-3 few TRBV2 CASVTDRLARDTQYF TGTGCCAGTGTAACTGACAGACTAGCGAGAGATACGCAGTATTTT
TRBD2 TRBJ2-1 NA TRBV6-5 CASSIHSGGGNEQFF TGTGCCAGCAGTATCCACAGCGGGGGAGGGAATGAGCAGTTCTTC
NA TRBJ2-5 NA TRBV20-1 CSAWDTRTQYF TGCAGTGCCTGGGACACCCGGACCCAGTACTTC
NA TRBJ1-4 NA TRBV30 CAWSEGTEEKLFF TGTGCCTGGAGCGAGGGTACGGAGGAAAAACTGTTTTTT
NA TRBJ2-3 few TRBV14 CASNAGGDTQYF TGTGCCAGCAACGCCGGGGGAGATACGCAGTATTTT
TRBD2 TRBJ2-3 few TRBV5-1 CASSLEASGGTDTQYF TGCGCCAGCAGCTTGGAGGCTAGCGGGGGAACAGATACGCAGTATTTT
TRBD1 TRBJ2-1 few TRBV7-9 CASSLRMGRDRGRNEQFF TGTGCCAGCAGCTTAAGAATGGGCCGGGACAGGGGCCGCAATGAGCAGTTCTTC
NA TRBJ1-5 NA TRBV7-8 CASSLGTVNQPQHF TGTGCCAGCAGCTTAGGAACAGTCAATCAGCCCCAGCATTTT
NA TRBJ2-1 few TRBV29-1 CSVVGTNRYNEQFF TGCAGCGTCGTGGGGACAAATCGGTACAATGAGCAGTTCTTC
NA TRBJ2-3 NA TRBV5-1 CASSLEPRREDTQYF TGCGCCAGCAGCTTGGAACCTAGGAGAGAAGATACGCAGTATTTT